The present TCR beta chain was sequenced within a study of blood T cell repertoires in COVID-19. Background on the study: Researchers got acute and convalescent COVID-19 samples from the United States, Italy and Spain. T cells, B-cell-depleted T cells, or PBMCs provided the cDNA or gDNA that served as material.

Generated by immunoSEQ multiplex PCR, the TCRdb table keeps only in-frame clones and is missing some. The table shows roughly 33,000 clones, with just over 85% occurring only once. This CDR3 spans 14 amino acids. Trimming stripped 0 bases from V and 2 bases from J, with 7 bases between. In germline, CDR1 is SGHNT, CDR2 YYREEE (reference sequence). Sequencing used peripheral blood. This sequence originates from a human donor in a cohort sampled during active COVID-19. The chain employs TRBV5-4 and TRBJ2-3; no firm D call. The CDR3 sequence: CASSLDISTDTQYF. CDR3 DNA sequence: TGTGCCAGCAGCTTGGACATCTCCACAGATACGCAGTATTTT.